Below are 5 T cell receptor beta chains sequenced from a single sample in a study of blood T cell repertoires in COVID-19. Using immunoSEQ multiplex PCR, the repertoire was profiled, and TCRdb retains in-frame clones only, with some absent. The repertoire holds roughly 300,000 clones, with 85% as singletons. The sequenced sample consisted of peripheral blood. The receptors were gathered from a human donor in a cohort sampled during active COVID-19.

This clone has only a few counts. The chain uses TRBV6-4 and TRBJ2-3; 12 bases line up with TRBD2. V was clipped by 4 bases and J by 1 base; unmatched bases: 0. The CDR3 spans 15 residues. CDR1 MRHNA and CDR2 SNTAGT come from the germline V gene. The CDR3, as DNA: TGTGCCAGCAGTGGGACTAGCGGGGGCACAGATACGCAGTATTTT. Its translation: CASSGTSGGTDTQYF.

The chain joins TRBV10-3 to TRBJ1-2, with unresolved D. The V gene lost 2 bases and the J gene lost 2 bases, with 6 bases spanning the gap. Per the germline V gene, CDR1 is ENHRY and CDR2 is SYGVKD. The CDR3 is 13 residues long. CDR3 in DNA: TGTGCCATCAGTGAGGGCGGGAACTATGGCTACACCTTC. Encoded protein: CAISEGGNYGYTF.

The chain has TRBV20-1 and TRBJ1-2; D gene uncertain. The length of the CDR3 is 11 residues. Trimming left V 6 bases short and J 5 bases short, with 10 bases between. In germline, CDR1 is DFQATT, CDR2 SNEGSKA (reference sequence). CDR3 in amino acids: CSARLPYGYTF. CDR3 bases: TGCAGTGCGCGACTCCCTTATGGCTACACCTTC.

This chain uses TRBV12-5 with TRBJ2-3; TRBD2 matches 8 bases. The CDR3 is 12 amino acids. Per germline, CDR1 LGHNT and CDR2 FRNRAP. Trimming removed 7 bases from V and 8 bases from J; junction bases left unmatched: 5. The CDR3 spells CASARTSGTQYF. CDR3 DNA sequence: TGTGCTAGTGCCCGCACTAGCGGTACGCAGTATTTT.

The chain joins TRBV5-1 to TRBJ2-2; 7 nucleotides align to TRBD1. CDR1 and CDR2 (germline): SGHRS, YFSETQ. The CDR3 contains 16 residues. After removal of 0 bases from V and 0 bases from J, the junction contained 2 bases not matched to a gene. Written as DNA, the CDR3 is TGCGCCAGCAGCTTGGGGACAGGTGCGAACACCGGGGAGCTGTTTTTT. Its protein product is CASSLGTGANTGELFF.